The sequence of this TCR beta chain was determined in a study of T cell changes during pregnancy in multiple sclerosis. This clone was seen more than once but under ten times. Germline V CDR1 and CDR2: MGHRA, YSYEKL. The CDR3 loop spans 14 amino acids. J gave up 7 bases and V 0 bases, and 2 bases lay outside the gene matches. Assay used: immunoSEQ multiplex PCR; TCRdb lists only in-frame clones, some missing. The sample carries approximately 94,000 clones, approximately 90% recorded once. The origin of this receptor is a female donor with multiple sclerosis, enrolled in a pregnancy study. The specimen comprised peripheral blood, sampled after pregnancy. The genes are TRBV4-1 and TRBJ2-1; 8 nucleotides agree with TRBD1. This CDR3 is CASSQETGVNEQFF. DNA for the CDR3: TGCGCCAGCAGCCAAGAGACAGGGGTGAATGAGCAGTTCTTC.